A single sample is the source of the 11 T cell receptor beta chains below, sequenced in a study of cytomegalovirus exposure and HLA in healthy donors (dated by TCRdb to the late 2010s). Library preparation was by the immunoSEQ multiplex PCR assay. For the multiplex PCR, a mixture combining 60 forward primers for TCR Vbeta segments and 13 reverse primers for TCR Jbeta segments was used. Held by TCRdb, this immuneACCESS table contains in-frame sequences only and omits some clones. Under half of the omission traces to an unresolved V gene where checked; the cause of the rest is unknown. The sample table holds approximately 150,000 clones, of which 70% were seen once. Of the sample, about 4.5% falls within the top ten clones. The sequenced material came from PBMCs. These receptors were collected from a man between 18 and 35 years old in good health and CMV-seropositive.

The chain uses TRBV2 and TRBJ1-5; D is possibly TRBD1 (6 bases). V dropped 6 bases and J dropped 6 bases, with 18 bases sitting between them. From germline, CDR1 is SNHLY and CDR2 FYNNEI. The CDR3 covers 15 residues. CDR3 DNA sequence: TGTGCCAGCAGACAGGTAACAGGGCTGGGTCAGCCCCAGCATTTT. Protein: CASRQVTGLGQPQHF.

This clone came up a few times. CDR3 amino acids: CASSQEVTGGFRVKLFF. DNA of the CDR3: TGCGCCAGCAGCCAAGAAGTTACAGGGGGCTTTAGAGTAAAACTGTTTTTT. J is TRBJ1-4 and V is TRBV4-1, with 9 bases matching TRBD1. The CDR3 runs 17 residues. Trimming at V came to 0 bases and at J to 10 bases, leaving 12 bases not matched to a gene. Looked up from germline, CDR1 is MGHRA and CDR2 is YSYEKL.

This clone showed up just a few times. The chain couples TRBV2 to TRBJ2-1; TRBD2 is a possible D gene (5 bases). CDR3 length: 14 amino acids. Trimming pared 4 bases from V and 2 bases from J, leaving 9 bases between. Germline CDR1 SNHLY, CDR2 FYNNEI. The chain's CDR3 is CASSVEGPYNEQFF. The CDR3 coding sequence is TGTGCCAGCAGTGTTGAGGGCCCCTACAATGAGCAGTTCTTC.

The chain is built from TRBV7-2 and TRBJ1-2, with D unresolved. Germline V CDR1 and CDR2: SGHTA, FQGNSA. This CDR3 has 13 residues. V dropped 1 base and J dropped 5 bases, with 8 bases sitting between them. CDR3 coding DNA: TGTGCCAGCAGCTTAGGATCCGAGTATGGCTACACCTTC. It translates to CASSLGSEYGYTF.

V gene TRBV6-1 combines with J gene TRBJ1-2; 8 nucleotides line up with TRBD1. Germline assignment: CDR1 MNHNS and CDR2 SASEGT. CDR3 length: 13 amino acids. V dropped 9 bases and J dropped 4; count of bases not matched to a gene: 7. CDR3 coding DNA: TGTGCCAGTCGACAGGGGATTACCTATGGCTACACCTTC. It codes for CASRQGITYGYTF.

This clone came up once. The chain recombines TRBV27 with TRBJ1-1; 7 bases are shared with TRBD1. The germline CDR1 and CDR2 sequences are MNHEY and SMNVEV (reference sequence). The CDR3 extends over 15 amino acids. The V gene end was trimmed by 5 bases and the J gene end by 1 base; junction bases not matched to a gene: 7. The CDR3 reads CASSDYRGPNTEAFF. The CDR3 DNA reads as TGTGCCAGCAGTGACTACAGGGGCCCGAACACTGAAGCTTTCTTT.

This clone was seen a handful of times. The rearrangement uses TRBV7-9 and TRBJ1-1; D gene unclear. There are 16 residues in the CDR3. In germline, CDR1 is SEHNR, CDR2 FQNEAQ (reference sequence). The V and J ends lost 11 bases and 2 bases respectively, with 24 bases between them. The CDR3 protein is CAAKTGGRARNTEAFF. The DNA for the CDR3 is TGTGCCGCAAAAACCGGAGGGAGGGCGAGAAACACTGAAGCTTTCTTT.

V is TRBV7-3 and J is TRBJ1-6; D is possibly TRBD1 (6 bases). Trimming cost V 6 bases and J 0 bases, with 12 bases left between them. CDR3 length equals 16 residues. Germline assignment: CDR1 SGHTA and CDR2 FQGTGA. For the CDR3, the DNA is TGTGCCAGCAGATCCGACAGGAGCTCCTATAATTCACCCCTCCACTTT. Its translation: CASRSDRSSYNSPLHF.

J is TRBJ2-2 and V is TRBV2; 11 bases fit TRBD1. Germline V gene sequence: CDR1 SNHLY, CDR2 FYNNEI. After removal of 6 bases from V and 3 bases from J, the junction contained 0 bases not matched to a gene. The CDR3 loop spans 14 amino acids. CDR3: CASRDRGHTGELFF. The DNA for the CDR3 is TGTGCCAGCAGGGACAGGGGGCACACCGGGGAGCTGTTTTTT.

This chain joins TRBV19 and TRBJ1-1; D perhaps matches TRBD1 (5 bases). The CDR3 is 14 residues long. V shed 2 bases and J shed 3 bases, with 10 bases lying between them. Germline loops: CDR1 LNHDA, CDR2 SQIVND (reference sequence). The CDR3 reads CASSIKGRDTEAFF. The DNA for the CDR3 is TGTGCCAGTAGTATAAAGGGCAGGGACACTGAAGCTTTCTTT.

The chain couples TRBV2 to TRBJ1-5; no clear D. Germline CDR1 reads SNHLY; CDR2 reads FYNNEI. V was shortened by 4 bases and J by 4 bases, with 11 bases between the two germline ends. This CDR3 has 14 residues. CDR3 sequence: CASSARERNQPQHF. As DNA, the CDR3 is TGTGCCAGCAGTGCCCGGGAACGGAATCAGCCCCAGCATTTT.